This T cell receptor beta chain was identified in a study of blood T cell repertoires in COVID-19 (TCRdb year 2020). Concerning the study at large: The collaborator samples originated in the United States, Italy and Spain and spanned the acute and convalescent phases of COVID-19. HLA class I and class II types, where available, came from metadata supplied by the sample provider rather than from assay-based typing. Sample metadata almost always included a de-identified subject ID, COVID-19 status, age in years and sex. The samples were drawn from the first 160 participants of the ongoing ImmuneRACE study and from about 1,200 subjects provided by 6 global collaborators. The prospective study material was composed of cDNA or gDNA derived from T cells, B-cell-depleted T cells, or PBMCs. The repertoires were released in a freely available public database intended as a resource for research on the immune response to SARS-CoV-2. Deeply sampled blood TCRbeta repertoires from subjects exposed to, actively infected with, or recovered from COVID-19 were included in the dataset. Here is what the overall study found, with its caveats: How much clinical and demographic metadata was included differed by source and by participant, and the metadata was provided uncurated.

TCRbeta CDR3 regions were amplified from genomic DNA using the immunoSEQ Assay, a bias-controlled multiplex PCR. As for the original processing: Within the assay, amplification of reference gene primers was used to estimate how many nucleated cells each sample contained. Sequence reads were collapsed and filtered to measure the absolute abundance of every unique TCRbeta CDR3 rearrangement. Productive Simpson clonality was computed per sample as the square root of Simpson's diversity index over productive rearrangements. TCRdb took this table from immuneACCESS and kept in-frame rearrangements with V and J called. Such tables lack part of the clones; where checked against another copy, unresolved V genes explain under half of the gap, and the rest is unexplained. The D gene and trimming were derived from the DNA, and the V and J assignments and clone size from that table. In this sample the table shows under 50,000 clones, 87% of which occur a single time. Clones ranked in the top ten supply 7.2% of the sample.

V and J are truncated by 2 bases and 4 bases respectively, leaving an intervening sequence of 12 bases. CDR1 SGDLS and CDR2 YYNGEE were looked up in the germline V gene. Taken from cysteine to phenylalanine, the CDR3 has 15 residues. Only the CDR3 portion is preserved as DNA: 45 bases, with reading frame beginning at the first base. To note about this clone: No cognate antigen has been identified for it. Base-call qualities are not available, and no considerably larger clone is one nucleotide away.

Each collaborating institution followed its own protocols to collect whole blood in K2EDTA tubes. For TCRbeta analysis, collaborators shipped samples as frozen whole blood, isolated PBMCs, or DNA extracted from either of those sample types. This sequence uses TRBV9 and TRBJ1-4; the D gene cannot be resolved reliably. Specimen: peripheral blood. The clonotype originates from a human donor in a cohort sampled during active COVID-19. The CDR3 protein: CASSVGLRGNEKLFF. The nucleotide sequence is TGTGCCAGCAGCGTCGGGCTTCGGGGTAATGAAAAACTGTTTTTT.